This T cell receptor beta chain was recorded in a study of patients and donors after allogeneic stem cell transplantation. CDR1 and CDR2 from the germline V gene are LNHDA and SQIVND (reference sequence). The CDR3 runs to 14 residues. The V gene end was trimmed by 7 bases and the J gene end by 6 bases; junction bases not matched to a gene: 10. TCRdb called the RT-PCR reads again in MiXCR, with one record for every CDR3 protein. This sample has more than 850,000 distinct CDR3 sequences, with under 20% found just once. This chain joins TRBV19 and TRBJ2-7; TRBD1 agrees at 9 bases. Sequenced input: blood, either unsorted or a sorted T cell fraction (not recorded which). The clonotype originates from a human donor who was either an allogeneic HSCT recipient or a stem cell or donor lymphocyte infusion donor (not recorded which). It is not recorded whose cells these are; they may come from a transplant donor. CDR3 sequence reads: CASNSGTGRSEQYF. The DNA of the CDR3 is TGTGCCAGTAACTCCGGGACAGGGCGTAGCGAGCAGTACTTC.